Shown below are 6 T cell receptor beta chains from a single sample sequenced in a study of T cells in localized non-small cell lung cancer. Clones were read by immunoSEQ multiplex PCR, and TCRdb kept only the in-frame ones, dropping some. The table has tens of thousands of clones, 88% seen once; the top ten hold about 9.5%. The source was peripheral blood mononuclear cells, collected before any cancer treatment. The origin of the receptors is a woman aged 40-69 years with stage III lung adenocarcinoma.

The V gene is TRBV19, the J gene TRBJ2-7; either TRBD1 or TRBD2 may fit D (5 bases each). Trimming took 6 bases from V and 0 from J, leaving 12 bases between them. CDR3 length: 14 amino acids. CDR1 and CDR2 (germline): LNHDA, SQIVND (reference sequence). CDR3 sequence reads: CASRGTGGSYEQYF. CDR3 DNA sequence: TGTGCCAGTAGGGGGACGGGCGGCTCCTACGAGCAGTACTTC.

This chain connects TRBV5-8 to TRBJ1-1; 10 bases line up with TRBD1. In germline, CDR1 is SGHTS, CDR2 YDEGEE. Trimming cost V 2 bases and J 5 bases; bases outside gene matches: 6. The CDR3 runs 15 residues. The CDR3, as DNA: TGTGCCAGCAGCTTAGCAGGACAGGGGGATACTGAAGCTTTCTTT. Its translation is CASSLAGQGDTEAFF.

The chain carries TRBV7-6 and TRBJ2-3; 7 bases line up with TRBD2. Trimming removed 1 base from V and 6 bases from J; junction bases left unmatched: 10. The CDR3 spans 16 residues. Germline-derived CDR1 and CDR2 are SGHVS and FNYEAQ. The CDR3 reads CASSLVGTIPTDTQYF. The CDR3 DNA sequence: TGTGCCAGCAGCTTAGTCGGGACTATCCCGACGGATACGCAGTATTTT.

The J gene is TRBJ1-4, the V gene TRBV15; 7 bases fit TRBD1. This CDR3 has 15 residues. V lost 5 bases, J lost 2 bases, and 5 bases stayed unmatched. Germline assignment: CDR1 LNHNV and CDR2 YYDKDF (reference sequence). The CDR3 nucleotides read TGTGCCACCAGCCCCCGGGGACAGACTAATGAAAAACTGTTTTTT. It codes for CATSPRGQTNEKLFF. Complete variable domain (other parts from reference TRBV15 and TRBJ1-4): DAMVIQNPRYQVTQFGKPVTLSCSQTLNHNVMYWYQQKSSQAPKLLFHYYDKDFNNEADTPDNFQSRRPNTSFCFLDIRSPGLGDTAMYLCATSPRGQTNEKLFFGSGTQLSVL.

This sequence joins TRBV5-6 and TRBJ1-2; 9 positions match TRBD1. Trimming removed 0 bases from V and 7 bases from J; junction bases left unmatched: 7. Per the germline V gene, CDR1 is SGHDT and CDR2 is YYEEEE. This CDR3 comprises 15 residues. Here the CDR3 reads CASSLGDRAVSGYTF. CDR3 DNA: TGTGCCAGCAGCTTGGGGGACAGGGCTGTAAGTGGCTACACCTTC.

This rearrangement joins TRBV19 to TRBJ2-7; a weak D match, TRBD1 (6 bases). The CDR3 has 22 amino acids. V was cut by 5 bases and J by 9 bases, with 44 bases left in between. Germline V CDR1 and CDR2: LNHDA, SQIVND (reference sequence). This CDR3 is CASSSGHWSPHVPTYGLCGQYF. CDR3 coding DNA: TGTGCCAGTAGTTCGGGACACTGGAGCCCCCATGTCCCAACCTACGGCCTCTGCGGGCAGTACTTC.